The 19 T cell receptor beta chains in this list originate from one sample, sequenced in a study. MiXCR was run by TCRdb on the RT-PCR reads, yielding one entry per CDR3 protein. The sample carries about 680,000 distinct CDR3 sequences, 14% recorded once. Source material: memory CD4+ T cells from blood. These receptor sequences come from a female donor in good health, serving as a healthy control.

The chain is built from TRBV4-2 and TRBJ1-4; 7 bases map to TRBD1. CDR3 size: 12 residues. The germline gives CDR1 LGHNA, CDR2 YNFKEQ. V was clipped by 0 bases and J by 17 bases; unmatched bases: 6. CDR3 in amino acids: CASSQDRDSLFF. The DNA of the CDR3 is TGTGCCAGCAGCCAAGATCGGGACAGTCTCTTTTTT.

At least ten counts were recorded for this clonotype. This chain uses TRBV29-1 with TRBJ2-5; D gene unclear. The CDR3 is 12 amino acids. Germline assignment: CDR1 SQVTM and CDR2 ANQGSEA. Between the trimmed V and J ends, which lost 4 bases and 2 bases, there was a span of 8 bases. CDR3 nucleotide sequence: TGCAGCGTTGTGTTTGGACAAGAGACCCAGTACTTC. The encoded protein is CSVVFGQETQYF.

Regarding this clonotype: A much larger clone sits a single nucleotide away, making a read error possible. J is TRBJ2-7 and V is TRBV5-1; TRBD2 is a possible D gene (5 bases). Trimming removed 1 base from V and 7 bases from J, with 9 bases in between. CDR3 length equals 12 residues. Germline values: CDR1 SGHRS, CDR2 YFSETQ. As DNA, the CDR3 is TGCGCCAGCAGCTTGCCCGGGGATGAGCAGTACTTC. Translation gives CASSLPGDEQYF.

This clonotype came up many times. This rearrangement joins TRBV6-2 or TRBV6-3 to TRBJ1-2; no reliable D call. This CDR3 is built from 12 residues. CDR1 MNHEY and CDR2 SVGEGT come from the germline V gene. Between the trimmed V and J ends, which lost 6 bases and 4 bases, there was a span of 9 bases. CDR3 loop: CASSSTVYGYTF. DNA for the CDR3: TGTGCCAGCAGCTCGACGGTCTATGGCTACACCTTC.

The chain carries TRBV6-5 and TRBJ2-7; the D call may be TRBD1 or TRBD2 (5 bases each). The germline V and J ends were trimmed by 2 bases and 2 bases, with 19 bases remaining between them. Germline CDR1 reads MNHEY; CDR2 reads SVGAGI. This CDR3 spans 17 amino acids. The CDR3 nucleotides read TGTGCCAGCAGTTACGGGATGACAGCGGATCCAACCTACGAGCAGTACTTC. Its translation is CASSYGMTADPTYEQYF.

In nucleotides, the CDR3 is TGCAGTGCTAGAGATTGGTCGACTAGCCTTCAAGAGACCCAGTACTTC. As protein: CSARDWSTSLQETQYF. The chain is built from TRBV20-1 and TRBJ2-5, with TRBD2 matching over 7 bases. Per the germline V gene, CDR1 is DFQATT and CDR2 is SNEGSKA (reference sequence). This CDR3 contains 16 residues. Trimming cost V 0 bases and J 2 bases; bases outside gene matches: 9.

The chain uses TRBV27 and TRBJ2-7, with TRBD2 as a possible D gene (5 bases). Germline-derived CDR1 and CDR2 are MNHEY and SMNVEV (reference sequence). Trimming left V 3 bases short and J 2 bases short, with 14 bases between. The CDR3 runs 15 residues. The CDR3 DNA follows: TGTGCCAGCAGTTTTGTAGGACTTAGGCCCTACGAGCAGTACTTC. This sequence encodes CASSFVGLRPYEQYF.

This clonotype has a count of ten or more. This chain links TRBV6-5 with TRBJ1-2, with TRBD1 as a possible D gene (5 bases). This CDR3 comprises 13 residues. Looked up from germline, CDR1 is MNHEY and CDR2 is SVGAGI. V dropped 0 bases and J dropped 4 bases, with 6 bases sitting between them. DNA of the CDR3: TGTGCCAGCAGTTACTCAGGGGCCTATGGCTACACCTTC. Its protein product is CASSYSGAYGYTF.

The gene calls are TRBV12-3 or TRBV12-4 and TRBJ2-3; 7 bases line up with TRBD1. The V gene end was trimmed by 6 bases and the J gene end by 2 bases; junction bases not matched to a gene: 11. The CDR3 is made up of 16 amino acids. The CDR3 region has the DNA TGTGCCAGCAGCCTCGGACAGGACCCTCTCACAGATACGCAGTATTTT. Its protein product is CASSLGQDPLTDTQYF.

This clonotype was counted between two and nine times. CDR3 in amino acids: CASSFQAGDTEAFF. CDR3 nucleotides: TGCGCCAGCAGTTTTCAGGCCGGGGACACTGAAGCTTTCTTT. The rearrangement links TRBV10-2 to TRBJ1-1; D call uncertain. The CDR3 has 14 amino acids. Trimming cost V 5 bases and J 3 bases, with 13 bases left between them. Germline V gene sequence: CDR1 WSHSY, CDR2 SAAADI.

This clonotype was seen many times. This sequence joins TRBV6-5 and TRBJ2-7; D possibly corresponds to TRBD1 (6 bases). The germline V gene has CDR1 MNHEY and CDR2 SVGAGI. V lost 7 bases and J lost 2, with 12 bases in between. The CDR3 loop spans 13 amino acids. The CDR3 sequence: CASTRGHTYEQYF. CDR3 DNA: TGTGCCAGCACCCGGGGACACACCTACGAGCAGTACTTC.

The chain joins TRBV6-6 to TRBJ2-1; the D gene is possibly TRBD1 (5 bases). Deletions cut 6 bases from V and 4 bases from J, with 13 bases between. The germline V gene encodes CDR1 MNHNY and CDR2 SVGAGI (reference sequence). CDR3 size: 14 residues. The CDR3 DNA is TGTGCCAGCAGCCCTGGAGACAGATACAATGAGCAGTTCTTC. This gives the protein CASSPGDRYNEQFF.

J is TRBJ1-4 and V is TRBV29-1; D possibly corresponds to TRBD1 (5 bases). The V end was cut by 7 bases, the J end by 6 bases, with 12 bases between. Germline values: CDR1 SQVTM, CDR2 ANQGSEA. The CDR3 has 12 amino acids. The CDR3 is CSATTGDEKLFF. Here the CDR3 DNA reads TGCAGCGCTACTACAGGAGATGAAAAACTGTTTTTT.

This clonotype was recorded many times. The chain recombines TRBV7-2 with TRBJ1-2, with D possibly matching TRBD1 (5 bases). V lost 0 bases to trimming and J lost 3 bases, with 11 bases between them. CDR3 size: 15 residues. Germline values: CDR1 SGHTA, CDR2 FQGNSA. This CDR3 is CASSLASTADYGYTF. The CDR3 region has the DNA TGTGCCAGCAGCTTAGCGTCGACAGCGGACTATGGCTACACCTTC.

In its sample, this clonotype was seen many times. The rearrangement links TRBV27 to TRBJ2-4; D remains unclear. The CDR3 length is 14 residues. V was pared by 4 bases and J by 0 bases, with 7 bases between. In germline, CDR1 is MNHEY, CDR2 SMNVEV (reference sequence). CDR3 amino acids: CASSSQLAKNIQYF. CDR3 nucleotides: TGTGCCAGCAGTTCCCAACTAGCCAAAAACATTCAGTACTTC.

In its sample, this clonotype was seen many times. The CDR3 DNA reads as TGCAGTGCTAGTCCCCCGGGACAGGGGGTTGTGGAAGCTTTCTTT. Translation gives CSASPPGQGVVEAFF. V and J are TRBV20-1 and TRBJ1-1; 11 bases align to TRBD1. Germline lookup yields CDR1 DFQATT and CDR2 SNEGSKA (reference sequence). V shed 3 bases and J 8 bases; nucleotides not matched to a gene: 11. The CDR3 runs 15 residues.

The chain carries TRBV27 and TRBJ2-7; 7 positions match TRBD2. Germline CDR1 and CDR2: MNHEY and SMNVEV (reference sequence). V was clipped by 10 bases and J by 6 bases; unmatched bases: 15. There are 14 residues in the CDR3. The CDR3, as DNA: TGTGCCACAGCCAGGGTACGGGGGGAAGGCGAGCAGTACTTC. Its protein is CATARVRGEGEQYF.

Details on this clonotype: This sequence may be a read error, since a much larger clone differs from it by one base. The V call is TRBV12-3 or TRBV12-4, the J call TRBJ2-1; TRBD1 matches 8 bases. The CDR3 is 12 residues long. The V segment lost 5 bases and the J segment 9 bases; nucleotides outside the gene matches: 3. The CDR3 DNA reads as TGTGCCAGCAGTGGACAGGGTACTGAGCAGTTCTTC. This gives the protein CASSGQGTEQFF.

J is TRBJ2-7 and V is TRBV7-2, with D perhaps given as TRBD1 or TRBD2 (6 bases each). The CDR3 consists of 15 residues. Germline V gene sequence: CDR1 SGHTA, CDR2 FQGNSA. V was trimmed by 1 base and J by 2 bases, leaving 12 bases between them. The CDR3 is CASSLVGGQAYEQYF. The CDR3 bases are TGTGCCAGCAGCTTAGTAGGGGGGCAGGCCTACGAGCAGTACTTC.